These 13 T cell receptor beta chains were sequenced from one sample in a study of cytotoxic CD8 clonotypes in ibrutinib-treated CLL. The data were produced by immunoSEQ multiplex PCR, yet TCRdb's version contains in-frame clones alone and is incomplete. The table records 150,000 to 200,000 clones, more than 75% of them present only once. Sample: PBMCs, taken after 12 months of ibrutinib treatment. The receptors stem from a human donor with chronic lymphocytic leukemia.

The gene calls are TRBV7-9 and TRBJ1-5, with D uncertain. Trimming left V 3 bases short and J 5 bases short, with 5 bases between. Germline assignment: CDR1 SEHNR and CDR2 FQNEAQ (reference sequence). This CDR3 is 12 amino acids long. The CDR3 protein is CASSFVDQPQHF. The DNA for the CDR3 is TGTGCCAGCAGCTTCGTCGATCAGCCCCAGCATTTT.

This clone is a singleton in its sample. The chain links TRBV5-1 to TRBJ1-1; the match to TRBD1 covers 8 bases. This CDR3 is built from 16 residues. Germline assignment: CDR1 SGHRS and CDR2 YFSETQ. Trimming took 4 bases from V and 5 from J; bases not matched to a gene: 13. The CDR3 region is CASSMGNSGGMTEAFF. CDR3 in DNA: TGCGCCAGCAGCATGGGAAACTCAGGGGGCATGACTGAAGCTTTCTTT.

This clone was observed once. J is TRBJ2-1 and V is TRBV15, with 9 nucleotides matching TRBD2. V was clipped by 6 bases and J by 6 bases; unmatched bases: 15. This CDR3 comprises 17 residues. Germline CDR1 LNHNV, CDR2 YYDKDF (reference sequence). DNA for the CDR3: TGTGCCACCAGAGGGGGAGGTAGCGGGAGCAGGGGCAATGAGCAGTTCTTC. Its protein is CATRGGGSGSRGNEQFF.

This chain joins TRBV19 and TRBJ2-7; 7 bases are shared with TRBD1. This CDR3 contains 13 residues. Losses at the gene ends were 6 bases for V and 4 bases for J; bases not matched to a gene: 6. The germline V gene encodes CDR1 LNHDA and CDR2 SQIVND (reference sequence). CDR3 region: CASRKTGSYEQYF. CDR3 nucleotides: TGTGCCAGTAGGAAGACAGGGTCTTACGAGCAGTACTTC. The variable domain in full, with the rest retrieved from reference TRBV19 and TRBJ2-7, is DGGITQSPKYLFRKEGQNVTLSCEQNLNHDAMYWYRQDPGQGLRLIYYSQIVNDFQKGDIAEGYSVSREKKESFPLTVTSAQKNPTAFYLCASRKTGSYEQYFGPGTRLTVT.

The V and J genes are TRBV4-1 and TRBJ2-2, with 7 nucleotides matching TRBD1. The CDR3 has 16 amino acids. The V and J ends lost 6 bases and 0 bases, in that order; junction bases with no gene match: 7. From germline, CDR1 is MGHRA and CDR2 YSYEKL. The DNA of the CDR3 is TGCGCCAGCAGATCCACAGGGGCCGCGAACACCGGGGAGCTGTTTTTT. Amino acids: CASRSTGAANTGELFF.

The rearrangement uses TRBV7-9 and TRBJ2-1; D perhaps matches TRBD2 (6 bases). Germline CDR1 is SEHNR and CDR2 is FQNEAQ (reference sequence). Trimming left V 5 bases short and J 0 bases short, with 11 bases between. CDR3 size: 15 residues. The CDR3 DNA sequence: TGTGCCAGCAGCCATAGCGGAATCTCCTACAATGAGCAGTTCTTC. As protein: CASSHSGISYNEQFF.

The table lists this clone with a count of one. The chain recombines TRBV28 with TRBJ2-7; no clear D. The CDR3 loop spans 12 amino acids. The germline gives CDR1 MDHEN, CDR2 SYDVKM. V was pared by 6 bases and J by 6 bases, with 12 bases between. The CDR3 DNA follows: TGTGCCAGCAGACCCTCCATAGGCGAGCAGTACTTC. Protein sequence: CASRPSIGEQYF.

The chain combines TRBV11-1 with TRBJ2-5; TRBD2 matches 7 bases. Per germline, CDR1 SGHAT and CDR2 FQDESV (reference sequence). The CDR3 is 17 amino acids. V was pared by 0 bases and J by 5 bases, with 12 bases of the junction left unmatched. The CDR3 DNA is TGTGCCAGCAGCTTAGCAGGGACGGCGGGAGTCTACGAGACCCAGTACTTC. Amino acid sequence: CASSLAGTAGVYETQYF.

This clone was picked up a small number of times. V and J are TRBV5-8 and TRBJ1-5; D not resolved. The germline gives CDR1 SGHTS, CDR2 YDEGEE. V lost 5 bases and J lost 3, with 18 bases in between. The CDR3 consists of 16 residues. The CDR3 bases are TGTGCCAGCAGGCGAGTGTTAGGAAATAACAATCAGCCCCAGCATTTT. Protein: CASRRVLGNNNQPQHF.

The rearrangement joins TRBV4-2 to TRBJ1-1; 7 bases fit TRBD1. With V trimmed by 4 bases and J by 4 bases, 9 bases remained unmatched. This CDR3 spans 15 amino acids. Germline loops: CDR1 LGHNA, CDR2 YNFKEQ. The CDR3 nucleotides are TGTGCCAGCAGCCCGGACCCAGGGGGGATCACTGAAGCTTTCTTT. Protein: CASSPDPGGITEAFF.

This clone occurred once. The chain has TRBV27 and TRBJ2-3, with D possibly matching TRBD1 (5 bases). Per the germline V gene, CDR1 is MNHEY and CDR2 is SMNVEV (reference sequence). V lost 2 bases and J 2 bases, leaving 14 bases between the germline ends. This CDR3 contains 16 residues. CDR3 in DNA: TGTGCCAGCAGTTTAAAAGGGGCATTCTTCACAGATACGCAGTATTTT. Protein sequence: CASSLKGAFFTDTQYF.

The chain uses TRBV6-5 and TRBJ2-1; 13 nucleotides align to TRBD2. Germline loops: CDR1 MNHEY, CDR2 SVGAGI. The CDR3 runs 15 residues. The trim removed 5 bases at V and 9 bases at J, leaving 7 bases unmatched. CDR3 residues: CASSPTSGRAGEQFF. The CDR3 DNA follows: TGTGCCAGCAGTCCCACTAGCGGGAGGGCCGGTGAGCAGTTCTTC.

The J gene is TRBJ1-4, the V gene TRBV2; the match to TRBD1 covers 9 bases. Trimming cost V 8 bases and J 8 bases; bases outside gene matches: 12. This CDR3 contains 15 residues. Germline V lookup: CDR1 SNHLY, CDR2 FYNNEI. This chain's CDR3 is CASVGQGIATEKLFF. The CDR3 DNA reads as TGTGCCAGCGTCGGACAGGGGATCGCCACAGAAAAACTGTTTTTT.